This entry describes one T cell receptor beta chain. Its antigen remains unknown. The data are from a study of radiation and T cells in renal cell carcinoma. The time point: blood 2 weeks post-SBRT. Treatment meaning: 15 Gy SBRT to primary tumor, nephrectomy 4 weeks later. Study conclusions and caveats: Top tumor clonotypes rose in blood 2 weeks post-radiation, then contracted.

Sequencing was performed with immunoSEQ multiplex PCR; in TCRdb, only in-frame clones are kept and a portion is missing. Of 120,000 or so clones in the sample, around 82% were seen once. CDR3 size: 13 residues. Trimming cost V 2 bases and J 5 bases, with 11 bases left between them. Germline V gives CDR1 SGHRS, CDR2 YFSETQ. The V call is TRBV5-1, the J call TRBJ2-7; D may be TRBD1 (5 bases). The receptor was isolated from a man aged 50 to 60 with renal cell carcinoma. The sequenced sample was blood, obtained from a patient whose treatment included radiotherapy and nephrectomy. The CDR3 reads CASSFQGRDEQYF. The CDR3 region has the DNA TGCGCCAGCAGCTTCCAAGGCAGGGACGAGCAGTACTTC.